This entry describes one T cell receptor (beta chain). What it binds is unknown. RNA transcripts yielded amplified TCR beta CDR3 regions. A first-round RT-PCR of the TCR CDR3 used the HTBI primer set. Each CDR3 protein gets one entry after TCRdb re-called the multiplex PCR reads with MiXCR. There are roughly 800,000 distinct CDR3 sequences in the sample; around 39% occur only once, and more than 7% lies in the top ten. CDR3 length equals 13 residues. Germline V CDR1 and CDR2: DFQATT, SNEGSKA (reference sequence). Unmatched junction bases numbered 10, after V lost 6 bases and J lost 5 bases. Absence of ophthalmopathy progression within 18 months defined stable Graves' hyperthyroidism. The hyperthyroidism was newly diagnosed and had lasted under 2 months; the patients were aged 18 to 65. The source of the sample is a study of T cells in Graves' hyperthyroidism and ophthalmopathy. Study-wide results and limits: Most thyroid clonotypes that were expanded above 0.001 also turned up in blood.

This chain joins TRBV20-1 and TRBJ2-7, with TRBD2 matching 7 bases. Sequenced material: blood. This receptor was obtained from a man between 18 and 35 years old with Graves' hyperthyroidism. CDR3 amino acids: CSARGSRQHEQYF. CDR3 DNA sequence: TGCAGTGCCCGCGGGAGCCGACAGCACGAGCAGTACTTC.